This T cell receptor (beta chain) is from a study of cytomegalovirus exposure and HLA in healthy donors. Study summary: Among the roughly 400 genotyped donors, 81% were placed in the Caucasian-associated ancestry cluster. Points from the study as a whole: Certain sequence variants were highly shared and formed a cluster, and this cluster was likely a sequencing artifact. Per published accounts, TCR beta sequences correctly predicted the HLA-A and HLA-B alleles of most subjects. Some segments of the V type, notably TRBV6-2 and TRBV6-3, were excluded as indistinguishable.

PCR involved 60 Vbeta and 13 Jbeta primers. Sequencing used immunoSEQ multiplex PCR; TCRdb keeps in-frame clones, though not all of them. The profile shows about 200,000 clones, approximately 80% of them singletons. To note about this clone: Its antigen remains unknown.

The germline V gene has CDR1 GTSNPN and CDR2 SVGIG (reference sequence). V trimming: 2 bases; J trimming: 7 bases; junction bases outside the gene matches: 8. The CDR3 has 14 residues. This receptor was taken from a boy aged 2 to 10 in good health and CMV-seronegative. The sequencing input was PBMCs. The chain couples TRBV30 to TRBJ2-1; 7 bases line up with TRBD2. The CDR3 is CAWSKVSGHNEQFF. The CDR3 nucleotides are TGTGCCTGGAGTAAGGTTAGCGGGCATAATGAGCAGTTCTTC.